The 13 T cell receptor beta chains presented below share a single source sample, sequenced in a study of shared clonotypes between healthy human individuals. Sequencing was performed with immunoSEQ multiplex PCR; in TCRdb, only in-frame clones are kept and a portion is missing. Of about 1.5 million clones in the sample, 95% to 99% are singletons; the top ten hold 0.45%. The sequencing input was naive CD4+ T cells sorted from blood. Noted subset: CD45RA+ positively selected. Receptors were obtained from a man aged 25 to 40 in good health.

As concerns this clone: One end of the junction varies from germline; a read error may be responsible. The V gene is TRBV6-6, the J gene TRBJ2-7, with 11 bases identical to TRBD2. The CDR3 is 14 residues long. Germline V gene lookup returns CDR1 MNHNY and CDR2 SVGAGI (reference sequence). The chain's CDR3 is CAISDRTSGREQYF. DNA of the CDR3: TGTGCCATCAGTGACCGGACTAGCGGGCGCGAGCAGTACTTC.

The J gene is TRBJ2-5, the V gene TRBV30; D is ambiguous. V was trimmed by 2 bases and J by 7 bases, leaving 5 bases between them. The CDR3 runs to 10 residues. Germline V lookup: CDR1 GTSNPN, CDR2 SVGIG (reference sequence). CDR3: CAWSLGTQYF. In DNA, the CDR3 is TGTGCCTGGAGTCTCGGGACCCAGTACTTC. The full variable domain, with the rest looked up from reference TRBV30 and TRBJ2-5, is SQTIHQWPATLVQPVGSPLSLECTVEGTSNPNLYWYRQAAGRGLQLLFYSVGIGQISSEVPQNLSASRPQDRQFILSSKKLLLSDSGFYLCAWSLGTQYFGPGTRLLVL.

This chain connects TRBV10-3 to TRBJ1-1, with TRBD1 matching over 8 bases. The V and J ends lost 2 bases and 6 bases, in that order; junction bases with no gene match: 2. Germline assignment: CDR1 ENHRY and CDR2 SYGVKD. The CDR3 is 13 residues long. In DNA, the CDR3 is TGTGCCATCAGTGAGGGGGGACAGGCTGAAGCTTTCTTT. This codes for CAISEGGQAEAFF.

On this clone: The same CDR3 can be traced to other DNA sequences in this sample. CDR3 sequence: CSVVGGSGTDTQYF. CDR3 DNA: TGCAGCGTTGTGGGCGGGAGTGGGACAGATACGCAGTATTTT. The chain combines TRBV29-1 with TRBJ2-3; 7 bases fit TRBD2. This CDR3 contains 14 residues. With 4 bases clipped from V and 3 bases from J, the junction kept 7 bases outside the gene matches. Germline-derived CDR1 and CDR2 are SQVTM and ANQGSEA.

This chain joins TRBV5-1 and TRBJ1-1, with D hard to call. This CDR3 has 13 residues. With 0 bases removed from V and 1 base from J, the gap between germline ends came to 4 bases. Germline CDR1 SGHRS, CDR2 YFSETQ. The CDR3 sequence: CASSLEANTEAFF. In DNA form, the CDR3 reads TGCGCCAGCAGCTTGGAGGCGAACACTGAAGCTTTCTTT.

The V and J genes are TRBV7-9 and TRBJ1-5; a weak D match, TRBD1 (5 bases). V lost 3 bases and J lost 3, with 9 bases in between. The CDR3 covers 14 residues. The V gene's germline CDR1 is SEHNR and CDR2 FQNEAQ (reference sequence). The CDR3 region is CASSLDTINQPQHF. The CDR3 DNA is TGTGCCAGCAGCTTGGACACGATCAATCAGCCCCAGCATTTT.

V usage is TRBV6-5 and J usage is TRBJ1-1; D unclear. Germline loops: CDR1 MNHEY, CDR2 SVGAGI. The CDR3 runs 14 residues. V lost 9 bases and J 2 bases, leaving 16 bases between the germline ends. DNA of the CDR3: TGTGCCAGTAGTCCCCCGGGAGATAACACTGAAGCTTTCTTT. As protein: CASSPPGDNTEAFF.

The gene calls are TRBV5-8 and TRBJ2-7, with 8 bases aligning to TRBD1. The CDR3 is 15 amino acids. From germline, CDR1 is SGHTS and CDR2 YDEGEE. V lost 0 bases and J lost 3; bases outside the gene matches: 5. This CDR3 reads CASSLVGTGIYEQYF. The CDR3 bases are TGTGCCAGCAGCTTGGTCGGGACAGGAATCTACGAGCAGTACTTC.

V and J are TRBV7-9 and TRBJ1-4; no firm D call. The CDR3 is made up of 15 amino acids. The V gene's germline CDR1 is SEHNR and CDR2 FQNEAQ (reference sequence). V was pared by 1 base and J by 5 bases, with 11 bases between. The CDR3 nucleotides read TGTGCCAGCAGCTTAGTGTTTGGAATGAATGAAAAACTGTTTTTT. As protein: CASSLVFGMNEKLFF. The variable domain in full, completed from reference TRBV7-9 and TRBJ1-4, reads DTGVSQNPRHKITKRGQNVTFRCDPISEHNRLYWYRQTLGQGPEFLTYFQNEAQLEKSRLLSDRFSAERPKGSFSTLEIQRTEQGDSAMYLCASSLVFGMNEKLFFGSGTQLSVL.

CDR3 residues: CASSAIPQANTEAFF. CDR3 DNA sequence: TGTGCCAGCAGTGCCATTCCACAAGCGAACACTGAAGCTTTCTTT. The chain uses TRBV13 and TRBJ1-1, with D unresolved. This CDR3 comprises 15 residues. V lost 6 bases, J lost 1 base, and 15 bases lay in between. CDR1 is PRHDT, CDR2 FYEKMQ, per germline (reference sequence).

The J gene is TRBJ1-5, the V gene TRBV6-1; unclear D gene. Between the trimmed V and J ends, which lost 2 bases and 0 bases, there was a span of 14 bases. Germline CDR1 reads MNHNS; CDR2 reads SASEGT. CDR3 length: 17 amino acids. The DNA of the CDR3 is TGTGCCAGCAGTGAAATAGGGCAGCAAAATAGCAATCAGCCCCAGCATTTT. It codes for CASSEIGQQNSNQPQHF.

The rearrangement links TRBV7-3 to TRBJ2-7; D not resolved. The CDR3 has 13 residues. V was pared by 5 bases and J by 6 bases, with 14 bases between. Per the germline V gene, CDR1 is SGHTA and CDR2 is FQGTGA. CDR3 sequence: CASSQGSTAEQYF. CDR3 nucleotides: TGTGCCAGCAGCCAAGGAAGTACAGCCGAGCAGTACTTC. The full variable domain, its missing parts supplied by reference TRBV7-3 and TRBJ2-7, is GAGVSQTPSNKVTEKGKYVELRCDPISGHTALYWYRQSLGQGPEFLIYFQGTGAADDSGLPNDRFFAVRPEGSVSTLKIQRTERGDSAVYLCASSQGSTAEQYFGPGTRLTVT.

This clone was detected only once. The chain uses TRBV18 and TRBJ2-7; TRBD1 aligns across 12 bases. J lost 3 bases, V lost 3 bases, and 18 bases had no gene match. CDR3 length: 20 amino acids. The germline CDR1 and CDR2 sequences are KGHSH and LQKENI. CDR3: CASSPISSAGTGGRNYEQYF. The CDR3 region has the DNA TGTGCCAGCTCACCGATTTCGAGTGCCGGGACAGGGGGCCGAAACTACGAGCAGTACTTC.